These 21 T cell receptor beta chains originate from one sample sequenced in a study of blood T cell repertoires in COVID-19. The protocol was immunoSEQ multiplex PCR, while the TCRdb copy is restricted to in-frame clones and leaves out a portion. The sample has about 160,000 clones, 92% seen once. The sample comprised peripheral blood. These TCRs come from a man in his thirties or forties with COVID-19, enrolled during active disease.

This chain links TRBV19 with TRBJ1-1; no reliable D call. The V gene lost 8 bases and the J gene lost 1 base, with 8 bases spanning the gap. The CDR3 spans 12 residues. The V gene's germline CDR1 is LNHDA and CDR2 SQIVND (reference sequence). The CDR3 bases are TGTGCCAGTCTAACAGCGAACACTGAAGCTTTCTTT. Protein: CASLTANTEAFF.

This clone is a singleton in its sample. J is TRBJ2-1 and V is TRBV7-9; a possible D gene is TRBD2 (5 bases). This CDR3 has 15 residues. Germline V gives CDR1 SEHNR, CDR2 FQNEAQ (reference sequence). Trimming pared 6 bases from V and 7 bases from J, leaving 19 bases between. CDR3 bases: TGTGCCAGCAGGAGGGCCTTTGATTACGAAAATGAGCAGTTCTTC. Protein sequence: CASRRAFDYENEQFF. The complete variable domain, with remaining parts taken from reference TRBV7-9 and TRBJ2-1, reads DTGVSQNPRHKITKRGQNVTFRCDPISEHNRLYWYRQTLGQGPEFLTYFQNEAQLEKSRLLSDRFSAERPKGSFSTLEIQRTEQGDSAMYLCASRRAFDYENEQFFGPGTRLTVL.

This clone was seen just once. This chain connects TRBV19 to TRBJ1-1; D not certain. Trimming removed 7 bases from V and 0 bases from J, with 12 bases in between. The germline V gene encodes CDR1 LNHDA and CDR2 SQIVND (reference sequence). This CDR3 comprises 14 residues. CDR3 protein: CASTPGSLNTEAFF. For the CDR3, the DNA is TGTGCCAGTACCCCGGGGAGCCTGAACACTGAAGCTTTCTTT.

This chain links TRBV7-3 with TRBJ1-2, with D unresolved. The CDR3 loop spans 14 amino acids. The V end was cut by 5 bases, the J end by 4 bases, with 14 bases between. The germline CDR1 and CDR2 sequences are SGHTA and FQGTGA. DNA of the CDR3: TGTGCCAGCAGCCCCAGGAGCAGCGGCTATGGCTACACCTTC. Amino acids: CASSPRSSGYGYTF.

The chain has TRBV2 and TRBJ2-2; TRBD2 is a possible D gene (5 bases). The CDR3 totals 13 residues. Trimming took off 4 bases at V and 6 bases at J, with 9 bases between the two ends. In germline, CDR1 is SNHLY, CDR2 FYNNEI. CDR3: CASSVRGSGELFF. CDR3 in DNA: TGTGCCAGCAGTGTCCGGGGATCCGGGGAGCTGTTTTTT.

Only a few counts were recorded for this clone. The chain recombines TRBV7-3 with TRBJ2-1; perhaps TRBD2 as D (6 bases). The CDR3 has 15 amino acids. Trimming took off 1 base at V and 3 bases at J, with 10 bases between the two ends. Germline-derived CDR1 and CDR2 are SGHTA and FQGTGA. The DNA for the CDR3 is TGTGCCAGCAGCTTAATCGTGGGAGGCTACAATGAGCAGTTCTTC. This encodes CASSLIVGGYNEQFF.

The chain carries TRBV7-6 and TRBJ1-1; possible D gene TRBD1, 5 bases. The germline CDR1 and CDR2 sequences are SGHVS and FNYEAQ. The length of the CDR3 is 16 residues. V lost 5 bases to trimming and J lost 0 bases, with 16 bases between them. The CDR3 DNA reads TGTGCCAGCAGCCCAAGGTCAGGGAATATGAACACTGAAGCTTTCTTT. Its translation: CASSPRSGNMNTEAFF.

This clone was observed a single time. CDR3 sequence (DNA): TGTGCCAGCAGCTTGGGCCCCCGGGGGAACGAGCAGTACTTC. Amino acid sequence: CASSLGPRGNEQYF. The genes are TRBV5-6 and TRBJ2-7; TRBD2 might be the D (6 bases). Trimming took off 0 bases at V and 5 bases at J, with 12 bases between the two ends. There are 14 residues in the CDR3. Germline V gene sequence: CDR1 SGHDT, CDR2 YYEEEE. Looking up the rest from reference TRBV5-6 and TRBJ2-7 gives the full variable domain: DAGVTQSPTHLIKTRGQQVTLRCSPKSGHDTVSWYQQALGQGPQFIFQYYEEEERQRGNFPDRFSGHQFPNYSSELNVNALLLGDSALYLCASSLGPRGNEQYFGPGTRLTVT.

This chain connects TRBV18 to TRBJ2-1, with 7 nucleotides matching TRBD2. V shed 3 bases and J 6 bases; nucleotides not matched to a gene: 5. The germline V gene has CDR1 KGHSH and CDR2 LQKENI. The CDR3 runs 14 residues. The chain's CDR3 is CASSPGLDPNEQFF. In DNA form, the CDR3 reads TGTGCCAGCTCACCCGGACTAGACCCCAATGAGCAGTTCTTC. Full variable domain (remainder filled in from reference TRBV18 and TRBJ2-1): NAGVMQNPRHLVRRRGQEARLRCSPMKGHSHVYWYRQLPEEGLKFMVYLQKENIIDESGMPKERFSAEFPKEGPSILRIQQVVRGDSAAYFCASSPGLDPNEQFFGPGTRLTVL.

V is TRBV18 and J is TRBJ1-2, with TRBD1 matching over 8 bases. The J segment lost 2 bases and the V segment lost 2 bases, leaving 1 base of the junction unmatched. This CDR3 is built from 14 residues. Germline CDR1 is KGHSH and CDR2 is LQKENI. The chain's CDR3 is CASSPNRGNYGYTF. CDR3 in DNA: TGTGCCAGCTCACCAAACAGGGGGAACTATGGCTACACCTTC. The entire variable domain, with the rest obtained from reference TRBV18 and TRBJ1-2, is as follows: NAGVMQNPRHLVRRRGQEARLRCSPMKGHSHVYWYRQLPEEGLKFMVYLQKENIIDESGMPKERFSAEFPKEGPSILRIQQVVRGDSAAYFCASSPNRGNYGYTFGSGTRLTVV.

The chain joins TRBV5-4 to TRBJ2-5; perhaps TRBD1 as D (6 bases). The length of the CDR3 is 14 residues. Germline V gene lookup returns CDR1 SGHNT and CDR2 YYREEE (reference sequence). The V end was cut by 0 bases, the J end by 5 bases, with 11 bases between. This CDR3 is CASSLVVQGETQYF. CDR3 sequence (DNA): TGTGCCAGCAGCTTGGTTGTCCAGGGGGAGACCCAGTACTTC.

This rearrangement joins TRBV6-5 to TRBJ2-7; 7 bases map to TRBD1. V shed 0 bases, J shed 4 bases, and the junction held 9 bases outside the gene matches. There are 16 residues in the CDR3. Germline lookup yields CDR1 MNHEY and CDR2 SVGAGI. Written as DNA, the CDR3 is TGTGCCAGCAGTTACTCTTTCGGTCAGGGGGTGTACGAGCAGTACTTC. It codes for CASSYSFGQGVYEQYF.

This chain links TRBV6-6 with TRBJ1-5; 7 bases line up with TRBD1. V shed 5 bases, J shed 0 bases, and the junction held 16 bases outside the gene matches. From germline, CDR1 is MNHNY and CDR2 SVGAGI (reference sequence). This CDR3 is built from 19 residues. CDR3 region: CASSPFRGTARHSNQPQHF. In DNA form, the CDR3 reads TGTGCCAGCAGTCCTTTTAGGGGGACAGCCCGCCATAGCAATCAGCCCCAGCATTTT.

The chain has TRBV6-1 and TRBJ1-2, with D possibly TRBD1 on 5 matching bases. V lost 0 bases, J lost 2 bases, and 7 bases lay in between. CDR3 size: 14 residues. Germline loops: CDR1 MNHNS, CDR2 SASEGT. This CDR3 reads CASSEARGNYGYTF. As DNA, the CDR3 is TGTGCCAGCAGTGAAGCGCGGGGGAACTATGGCTACACCTTC.

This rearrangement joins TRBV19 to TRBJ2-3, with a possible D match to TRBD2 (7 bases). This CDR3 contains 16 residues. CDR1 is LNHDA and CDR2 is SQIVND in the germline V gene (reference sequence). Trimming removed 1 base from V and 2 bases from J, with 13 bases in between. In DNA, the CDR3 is TGTGCCAGTAGTATAGGAGGGGGGGGGCCCACAGATACGCAGTATTTT. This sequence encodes CASSIGGGGPTDTQYF.

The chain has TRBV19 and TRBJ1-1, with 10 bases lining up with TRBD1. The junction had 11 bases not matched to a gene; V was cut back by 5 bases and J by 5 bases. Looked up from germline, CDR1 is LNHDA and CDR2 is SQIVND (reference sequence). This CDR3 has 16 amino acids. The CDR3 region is CASSAGTGEVGTEAFF. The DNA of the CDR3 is TGTGCCAGTAGTGCCGGGACAGGGGAAGTTGGTACTGAAGCTTTCTTT.

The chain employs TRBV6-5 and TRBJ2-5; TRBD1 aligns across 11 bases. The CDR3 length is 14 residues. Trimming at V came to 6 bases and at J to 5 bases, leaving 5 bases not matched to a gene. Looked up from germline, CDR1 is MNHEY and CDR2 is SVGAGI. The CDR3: CASRRTGGWETQYF. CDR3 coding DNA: TGTGCCAGCAGGCGGACAGGGGGCTGGGAGACCCAGTACTTC.

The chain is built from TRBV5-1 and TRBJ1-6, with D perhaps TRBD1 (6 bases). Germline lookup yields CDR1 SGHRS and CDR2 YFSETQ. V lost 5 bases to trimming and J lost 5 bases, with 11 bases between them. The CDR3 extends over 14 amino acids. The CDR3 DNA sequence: TGCGCCAGCAGACCCTGGACAGATAATTCACCCCTCCACTTT. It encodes CASRPWTDNSPLHF.

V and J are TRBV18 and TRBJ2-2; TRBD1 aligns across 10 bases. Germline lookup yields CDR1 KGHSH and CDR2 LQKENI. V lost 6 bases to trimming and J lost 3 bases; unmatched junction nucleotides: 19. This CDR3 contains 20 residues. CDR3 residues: CASSINRGQGYSGYTGELFF. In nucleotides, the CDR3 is TGTGCCAGCTCCATAAATCGGGGACAGGGGTACAGCGGATACACCGGGGAGCTGTTTTTT.

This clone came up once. DNA for the CDR3: TGTGCCATCAGCGAGCGGGACCAAGAGACCCAGTACTTC. This gives the protein CAISERDQETQYF. The rearrangement joins TRBV10-3 to TRBJ2-5, with D possibly being TRBD2 (6 bases). The V end lost 6 bases, the J end lost 0 bases, and 8 bases lay between the germline ends. Germline assignment: CDR1 ENHRY and CDR2 SYGVKD. This CDR3 has 13 amino acids.

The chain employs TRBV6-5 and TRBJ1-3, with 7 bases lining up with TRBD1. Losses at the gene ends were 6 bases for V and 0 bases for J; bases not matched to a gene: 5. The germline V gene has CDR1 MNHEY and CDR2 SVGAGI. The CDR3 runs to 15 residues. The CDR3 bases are TGTGCCAGCAGACTGGGACAGTACTCTGGAAACACCATATATTTT. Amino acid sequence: CASRLGQYSGNTIYF.